Listed below are T cell receptor beta chains from one sample, sequenced in a study of T cell responses to AZD1222 COVID-19 vaccine. Only in-frame clones appear in the TCRdb table, and some are missing; sequencing was by immunoSEQ multiplex PCR. The sample records approximately 120,000 clones, 75% to 90% being singletons. The sequencing used peripheral blood, collected 28 days after the second AZD1222 dose. These receptors all come from an adult who received the AZD1222 COVID-19 vaccine. Both conserved end residues are part of each CDR3. The D gene is left open where the match is weak. Clone size is stated in some rows and not others, as once, few, many or a class when expanded.

.	.	TRBV7-8	TRBJ2-7	CASKGERRTYEQYF	TGTGCCAGCAAAGGGGAGAGGAGGACCTACGAGCAGTACTTC
once	.	TRBV19	TRBJ1-5	CASESRENQPQHF	TGTGCCAGTGAATCTAGGGAGAATCAGCCCCAGCATTTT
.	.	TRBV6-5	TRBJ1-1	CASVRGVNTEAFF	TGTGCCAGCGTAAGGGGGGTGAACACTGAAGCTTTCTTT
once	.	TRBV18	TRBJ1-4	CASSPSAAANEKLFF	TGTGCCAGCTCACCATCGGCAGCAGCTAATGAAAAACTGTTTTTT
.	TRBD1	TRBV28	TRBJ1-1	CASSQPGQGPTEAFF	TGTGCCAGCAGTCAACCGGGACAGGGACCCACTGAAGCTTTCTTT
.	.	TRBV19	TRBJ2-3	CASSPPGGTTDTQYF	TGTGCCAGTAGTCCGCCGGGCGGCACCACAGATACGCAGTATTTT
.	.	TRBV6-5	TRBJ1-5	CASSYSFRLWDQPQHF	TGTGCCAGCAGTTACTCGTTTCGTCTATGGGATCAGCCCCAGCATTTT
.	TRBD1	TRBV5-1	TRBJ1-6	CASSSGTGANSPLHF	TGCGCCAGCAGCTCCGGGACAGGGGCTAATTCACCCCTCCACTTT
.	TRBD2	TRBV7-8	TRBJ2-7	CASSPRASGGDEQYF	TGTGCCAGCAGCCCCCGGGCTAGCGGGGGCGACGAGCAGTACTTC
.	TRBD1	TRBV5-4	TRBJ1-2	CASSLADRVEGYTF	TGTGCCAGCAGCTTGGCCGACAGGGTCGAGGGCTACACCTTC
.	.	TRBV9	TRBJ1-2	CASSSLPPYGYTF	TGTGCCAGCAGCTCCTTGCCGCCCTATGGCTACACCTTC
.	TRBD1	TRBV7-2	TRBJ2-7	CASSSDREISYEQYF	TGTGCCAGCAGCTCCGACAGGGAGATCTCCTACGAGCAGTACTTC
.	.	TRBV27	TRBJ1-5	CASRPDRDQPQHF	TGTGCCAGCAGACCGGACAGAGATCAGCCCCAGCATTTT
.	.	TRBV6-5	TRBJ1-6	CASSSGRVYSPLHF	TGTGCCAGCAGTTCCGGCAGGGTATATTCACCCCTCCACTTT
.	.	TRBV24-1	TRBJ2-5	CATSDLSGRETQYF	TGTGCCACCAGTGACCTTTCGGGGCGGGAGACCCAGTACTTC
.	TRBD2	TRBV28	TRBJ2-1	CASSTTSGGNEQFF	TGTGCCAGCAGCACGACTAGCGGGGGGAATGAGCAGTTCTTC
.	.	TRBV28	TRBJ1-2	CASSLARGTSAYYGYTF	TGTGCCAGCAGTTTAGCCCGCGGGACGAGCGCATACTATGGCTACACCTTC
once	.	TRBV5-1	TRBJ1-6	CASSIARESPLHF	TGCGCCAGCAGCATTGCCAGGGAGTCACCCCTCCACTTT
.	.	TRBV5-5	TRBJ2-5	CASSFSETQYF	TGTGCCAGCAGCTTCTCGGAGACCCAGTACTTC
.	.	TRBV5-5	TRBJ2-2	CASSLEGGGPTELFF	TGTGCCAGCAGCTTGGAAGGGGGAGGACCGACGGAGCTGTTTTTT
.	.	TRBV21-1	TRBJ1-1	CASSKERASGQTGGKLF	TGTGCCAGCAGCAAAGAACGGGCATCGGGACAGACCGGGGGCAAGCTCTTT
.	TRBD1	TRBV5-1	TRBJ2-5	CASSVGQGQETQYF	TGCGCCAGCAGCGTCGGACAGGGCCAAGAGACCCAGTACTTC
.	.	TRBV29-1	TRBJ1-4	CSVIGHPNEKLFF	TGCAGCGTAATAGGACACCCTAATGAAAAACTGTTTTTT
.	TRBD1	TRBV29-1	TRBJ2-1	CSVETSTGRRNEQFF	TGCAGCGTTGAAACATCGACAGGGCGAAGGAATGAGCAGTTCTTC
.	TRBD1	TRBV4-1	TRBJ1-5	CASSQARGDHRQPQHF	TGCGCCAGCAGCCAAGCCAGGGGGGACCATAGGCAGCCCCAGCATTTT
.	.	TRBV29-1	TRBJ1-1	CSTRGPTAEAFF	TGCAGCACGCGGGGCCCGACCGCTGAAGCTTTCTTT
.	TRBD2	TRBV5-1	TRBJ2-3	CASSPRAGGRGTDTQYF	TGCGCCAGCAGCCCCCGTGCGGGGGGGCGGGGCACAGATACGCAGTATTTT
.	.	TRBV25-1	TRBJ2-2	CASRPANTGELFF	TGTGCCAGCCGCCCGGCGAACACCGGGGAGCTGTTTTTT
.	.	TRBV19	TRBJ2-5	CASSTGGRSQETQYF	TGTGCCAGTAGTACCGGGGGTCGGAGCCAAGAGACCCAGTACTTC
.	TRBD1	TRBV5-1	TRBJ1-1	CASSPGTGGLHTEAFF	TGCGCCAGCAGCCCCGGGACAGGGGGCCTCCACACTGAAGCTTTCTTT
.	TRBD1	TRBV6-5	TRBJ1-1	CASRVLAWTGEEAFF	TGTGCCAGCAGGGTACTGGCTTGGACAGGGGAAGAAGCTTTCTTT
few	TRBD1	TRBV28	TRBJ1-3	CASSPGTGSSSGNTIYF	TGTGCCAGCAGTCCAGGGACAGGTTCGAGCTCTGGAAACACCATATATTTT
.	.	TRBV10-3	TRBJ2-2	CAISGRDTGELFF	TGTGCCATCAGTGGCAGGGACACCGGGGAGCTGTTTTTT
.	.	TRBV4-1	TRBJ2-3	CASSQGGGRTDTQYF	TGCGCCAGCAGCCAAGGGGGGGGCAGGACAGATACGCAGTATTTT
.	.	TRBV11-3	TRBJ2-5	CASSLYQGKETQYF	TGTGCCAGCAGCTTATATCAGGGGAAAGAGACCCAGTACTTC
once	.	TRBV7-9	TRBJ1-5	CASSDGQVNQPQHF	TGTGCCAGCAGCGACGGGCAGGTAAATCAGCCCCAGCATTTT
.	.	TRBV19	TRBJ1-2	CASSIDKTNYGYTF	TGTGCCAGTAGTATAGACAAAACTAACTATGGCTACACCTTC
.	.	TRBV29-1	TRBJ2-5	CSVRLDGETQYF	TGCAGCGTGAGACTAGATGGAGAGACCCAGTACTTC
.	TRBD1	TRBV4-2	TRBJ1-4	CASSQEWGTGGHKLFF	TGTGCCAGCAGCCAAGAGTGGGGGACAGGGGGGCACAAACTGTTTTTT
.	TRBD1	TRBV12-3/TRBV12-4	TRBJ1-2	CASSLRQGKGYTF	TGTGCCAGCAGTTTAAGACAGGGGAAAGGCTACACCTTC
.	.	TRBV30	TRBJ1-1	CAWSVGTRGTEAFF	TGTGCCTGGAGTGTAGGGACCCGGGGGACTGAAGCTTTCTTT
.	TRBD1	TRBV2	TRBJ1-4	CASSDGQGANEKLFF	TGTGCCAGCAGTGACGGACAGGGAGCTAATGAAAAACTGTTTTTT
.	.	TRBV9	TRBJ2-2	CASSVGMNTGELFF	TGTGCCAGCAGCGTGGGGATGAACACCGGGGAGCTGTTTTTT
.	.	TRBV9	TRBJ2-3	CASSGTSTDTQYF	TGTGCCAGCAGCGGGACTAGCACAGATACGCAGTATTTT
.	TRBD1	TRBV5-1	TRBJ1-6	CASSLLQGGPNSPLHF	TGCGCCAGCAGCTTGTTACAGGGGGGTCCCAATTCACCCCTCCACTTT
once	.	TRBV18	TRBJ1-1	CASSYSFGTAYTEAFF	TGTGCCAGCTCGTATTCCTTCGGCACGGCGTACACTGAAGCTTTCTTT
.	.	TRBV30	TRBJ1-1	CAWRIGHFTEAFF	TGTGCCTGGAGGATAGGACACTTCACTGAAGCTTTCTTT
.	TRBD1	TRBV7-8	TRBJ1-4	CASSLGDRGPALYNEKLFF	TGTGCCAGCAGCTTAGGAGACAGGGGGCCCGCCCTCTATAATGAAAAACTGTTTTTT
.	TRBD2	TRBV7-6	TRBJ2-7	CASSSPIGGAGYEQYF	TGTGCCAGCAGCTCGCCTATCGGGGGGGCCGGTTACGAGCAGTACTTC
few	.	TRBV19	TRBJ2-7	CASSTIPVGLTSDSYEQYF	TGTGCCAGTAGTACCATTCCGGTAGGACTAACCTCCGACTCCTACGAGCAGTACTTC
.	TRBD1	TRBV7-9	TRBJ1-1	CASSAGTGGWTEAFF	TGTGCCAGCAGCGCTGGGACAGGGGGTTGGACTGAAGCTTTCTTT
few	.	TRBV20-1	TRBJ1-4	CSASDSAGQGEKLFF	TGCAGTGCTAGTGATTCCGCAGGGCAAGGGGAAAAACTGTTTTTT
.	.	TRBV5-8	TRBJ1-6	CASSLRTYNSPLHF	TGTGCCAGCAGCTTGAGGACCTATAATTCACCCCTCCACTTT